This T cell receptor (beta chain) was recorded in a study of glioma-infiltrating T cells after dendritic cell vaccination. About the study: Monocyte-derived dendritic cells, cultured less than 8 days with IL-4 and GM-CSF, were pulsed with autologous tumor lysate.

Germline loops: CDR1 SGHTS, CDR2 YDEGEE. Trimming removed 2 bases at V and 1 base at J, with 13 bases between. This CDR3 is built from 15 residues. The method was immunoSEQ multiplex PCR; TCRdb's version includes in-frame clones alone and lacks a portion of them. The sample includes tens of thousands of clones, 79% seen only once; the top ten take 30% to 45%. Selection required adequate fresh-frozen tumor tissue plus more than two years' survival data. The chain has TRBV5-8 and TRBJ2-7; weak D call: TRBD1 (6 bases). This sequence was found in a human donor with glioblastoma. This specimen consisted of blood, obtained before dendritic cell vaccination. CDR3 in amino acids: CASSFHRVLSYEQYF. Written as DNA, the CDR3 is TGTGCCAGCAGCTTCCACAGGGTTCTTTCCTACGAGCAGTACTTC.